This note documents a single T cell receptor beta chain sequence. Measured with immunoSEQ multiplex PCR; TCRdb has only the in-frame clones, and not every one. Of tens of thousands of clones listed, 85% to 90% are singletons. Trimming took off 3 bases at V and 6 bases at J, with 11 bases between the two ends. This CDR3 comprises 13 residues. The V gene's germline CDR1 is SEHNR and CDR2 FQNEAQ (reference sequence). The data are from a study of lymphopenia after photon versus proton radiotherapy. This chain connects TRBV7-9 to TRBJ1-2, with D unclear. The TCR comes from a man older than 75 with esophageal cancer. Sample: peripheral blood, taken from a patient treated with proton-based radiotherapy. CDR3 in DNA: TGTGCCAGCAGCTTTCGGCCGGGCGATGGCTACACCTTC. Translation: CASSFRPGDGYTF. Drawing the rest from reference TRBV7-9 and TRBJ1-2, the complete variable domain is DTGVSQNPRHKITKRGQNVTFRCDPISEHNRLYWYRQTLGQGPEFLTYFQNEAQLEKSRLLSDRFSAERPKGSFSTLEIQRTEQGDSAMYLCASSFRPGDGYTFGSGTRLTVV.